This TCR beta chain stems from a study of T cells after yellow fever vaccination. The CDR3 has 13 amino acids. V was shortened by 3 bases and J by 8 bases, with 11 bases between the two germline ends. A 5'RACE template-switching step, the method used to make TCR cDNA, added a universal primer site and UMIs. TCRdb used MiXCR to reprocess the 5' RACE reads, holding one entry per CDR3 protein. Of around 300,000 distinct CDR3 sequences listed, 3.5% to 4.5% were seen once; the top ten hold approximately 20%. This TCR was recovered from a man younger than 35 who received the YFV17D yellow fever vaccine. The sample in question was PBMCs, obtained 15 days after the yellow fever booster vaccination. The chain links TRBV12-3 or TRBV12-4 to TRBJ2-1, with a tentative D call TRBD1 (5 bases). CDR3 amino acids: CASSLEQGHEQFF. The CDR3 nucleotides are TGTGCCAGCAGTTTGGAGCAGGGCCATGAGCAGTTCTTC.